This TCR beta chain was retrieved from a study of blood T cells in healthy people across ages. A second PCR of 7 to 11 cycles used a sample-barcoded 5' primer and a J-beta primer mix. TCRdb re-called the 5' RACE reads through MiXCR, storing one row per CDR3 protein. This table has around 1,000,000 distinct CDR3 sequences, roughly a quarter appearing once. The CDR3 consists of 15 residues. V lost 8 bases and J lost 7, with 23 bases in between. The sample was also linked to a second study, of T cells of mothers and their children.

This chain connects TRBV12-3 or TRBV12-4 to TRBJ2-5; perhaps D is TRBD1 or TRBD2 (5 bases each). The sequence was obtained from a girl aged 2 to 9 in good health. The sequencing sample was made of blood. In nucleotides, the CDR3 is TGTGCCAGCGCTGACCGGGACCGCGAGGTTGGGACCCAGTACTTC. Amino acid sequence: CASADRDREVGTQYF.